This TCR beta chain was profiled in a study of cytomegalovirus exposure and HLA in healthy donors. Repertoires were generated with immunoSEQ multiplex PCR, while TCRdb's copy carries only in-frame clones and drops some. The data hold fewer than 350,000 clones, with approximately 87% observed a single time. Trimming cost V 6 bases and J 4 bases; bases outside gene matches: 6. The CDR3 is made up of 14 amino acids. Germline CDR1 reads SQVTM; CDR2 reads ANQGSEA. This sequence originates from a woman aged 18-35 years in good health and CMV-seronegative. This chain joins TRBV29-1 and TRBJ2-5, with 12 bases lining up with TRBD2. Sequences were obtained from PBMCs. CDR3 sequence: CSVGLAGFPETQYF. CDR3 nucleotide sequence: TGCAGCGTCGGACTAGCGGGATTTCCAGAGACCCAGTACTTC.